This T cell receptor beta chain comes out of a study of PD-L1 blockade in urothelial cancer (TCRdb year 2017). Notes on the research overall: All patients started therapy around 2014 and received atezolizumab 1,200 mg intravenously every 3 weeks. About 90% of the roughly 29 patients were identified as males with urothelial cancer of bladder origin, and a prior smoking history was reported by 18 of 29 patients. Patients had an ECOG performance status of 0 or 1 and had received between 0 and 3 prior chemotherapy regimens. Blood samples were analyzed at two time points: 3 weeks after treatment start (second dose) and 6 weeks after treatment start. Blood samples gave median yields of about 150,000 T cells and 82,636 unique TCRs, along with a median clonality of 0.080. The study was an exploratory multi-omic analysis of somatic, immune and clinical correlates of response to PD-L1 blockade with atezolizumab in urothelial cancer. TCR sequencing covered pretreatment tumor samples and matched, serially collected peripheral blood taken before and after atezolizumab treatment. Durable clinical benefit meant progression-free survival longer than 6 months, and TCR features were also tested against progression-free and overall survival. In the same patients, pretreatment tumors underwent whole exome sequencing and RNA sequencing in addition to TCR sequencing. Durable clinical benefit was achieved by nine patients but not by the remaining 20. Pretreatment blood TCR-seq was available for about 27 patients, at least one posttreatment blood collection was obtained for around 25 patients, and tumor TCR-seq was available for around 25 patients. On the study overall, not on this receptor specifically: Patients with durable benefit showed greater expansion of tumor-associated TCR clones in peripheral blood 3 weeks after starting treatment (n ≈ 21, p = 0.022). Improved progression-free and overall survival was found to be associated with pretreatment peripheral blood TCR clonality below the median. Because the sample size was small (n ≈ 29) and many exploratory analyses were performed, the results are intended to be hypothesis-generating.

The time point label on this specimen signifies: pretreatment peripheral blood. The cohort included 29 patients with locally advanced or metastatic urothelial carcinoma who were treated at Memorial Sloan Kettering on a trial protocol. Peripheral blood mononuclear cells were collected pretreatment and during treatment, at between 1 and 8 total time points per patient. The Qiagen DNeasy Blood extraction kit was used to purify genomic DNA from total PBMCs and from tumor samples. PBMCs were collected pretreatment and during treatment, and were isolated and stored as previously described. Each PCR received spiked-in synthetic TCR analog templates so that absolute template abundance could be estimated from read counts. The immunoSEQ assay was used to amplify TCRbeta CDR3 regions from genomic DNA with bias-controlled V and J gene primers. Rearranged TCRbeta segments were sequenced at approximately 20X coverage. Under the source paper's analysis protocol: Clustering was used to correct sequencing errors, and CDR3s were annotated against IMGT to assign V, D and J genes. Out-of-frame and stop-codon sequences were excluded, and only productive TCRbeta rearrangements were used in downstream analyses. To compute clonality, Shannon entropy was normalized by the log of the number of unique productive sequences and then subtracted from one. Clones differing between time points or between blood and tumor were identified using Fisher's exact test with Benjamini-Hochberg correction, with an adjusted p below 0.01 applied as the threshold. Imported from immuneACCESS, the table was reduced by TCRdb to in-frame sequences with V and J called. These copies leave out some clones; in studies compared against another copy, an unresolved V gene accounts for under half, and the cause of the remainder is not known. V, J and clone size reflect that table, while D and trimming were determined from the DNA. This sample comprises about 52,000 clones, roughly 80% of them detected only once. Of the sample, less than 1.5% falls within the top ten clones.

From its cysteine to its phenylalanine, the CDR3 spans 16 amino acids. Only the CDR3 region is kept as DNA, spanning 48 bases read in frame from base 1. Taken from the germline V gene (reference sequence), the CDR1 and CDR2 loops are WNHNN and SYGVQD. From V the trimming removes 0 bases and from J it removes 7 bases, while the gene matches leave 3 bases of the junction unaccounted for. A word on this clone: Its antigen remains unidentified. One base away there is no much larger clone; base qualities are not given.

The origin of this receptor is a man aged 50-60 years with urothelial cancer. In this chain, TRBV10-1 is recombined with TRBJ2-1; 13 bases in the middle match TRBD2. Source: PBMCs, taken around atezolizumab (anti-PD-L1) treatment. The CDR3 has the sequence CASSESRTSGSNEQFF. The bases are TGCGCCAGCAGTGAGTCGAGGACTAGCGGGAGTAATGAGCAGTTCTTC.